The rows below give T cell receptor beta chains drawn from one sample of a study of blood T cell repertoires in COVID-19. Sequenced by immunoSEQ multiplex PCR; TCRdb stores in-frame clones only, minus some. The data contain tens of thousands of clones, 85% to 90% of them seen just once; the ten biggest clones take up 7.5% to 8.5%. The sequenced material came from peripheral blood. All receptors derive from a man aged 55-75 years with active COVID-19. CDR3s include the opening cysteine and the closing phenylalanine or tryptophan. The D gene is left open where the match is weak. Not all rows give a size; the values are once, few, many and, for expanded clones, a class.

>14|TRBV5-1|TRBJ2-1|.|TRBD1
TGCGCCAGCAGCTGGCGACAGGGGAACAATGAGCAGTTCTTC
CASSWRQGNNEQFF
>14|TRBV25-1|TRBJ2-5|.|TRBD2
TGTGCCAGCAGTGAATCGGGGGGTTCTGAGACCCAGTACTTC
CASSESGGSETQYF
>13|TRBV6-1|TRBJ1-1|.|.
TGTGCCAGCAGTGAAGGGGCGTACACTGAAGCTTTCTTT
CASSEGAYTEAFF
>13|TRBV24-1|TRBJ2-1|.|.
TGTGCCACCAGTGACCCCGACACAATTGGGCAGTTCTTC
CATSDPDTIGQFF
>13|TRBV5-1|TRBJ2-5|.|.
TGCGCCAGCAGCTTGGGAGGACAAGAGACCCAGTACTTC
CASSLGGQETQYF
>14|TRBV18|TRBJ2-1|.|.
TGTGCCAGCTCACCACTAGCCCTCGAGACCGAGCAGTTCTTC
CASSPLALETEQFF
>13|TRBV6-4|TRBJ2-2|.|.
TGTGCCAGCAGTGAGCGGGACACCGGGGAGCTGTTTTTT
CASSERDTGELFF
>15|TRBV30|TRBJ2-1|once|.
TGTGCCTGGAGTGTCTGGCGGGACAGAGGGAATGAGCAGTTCTTC
CAWSVWRDRGNEQFF
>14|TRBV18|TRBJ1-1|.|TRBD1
TGTGCCAGCTCACCAAGAGCAGGGGGCACTGAAGCTTTCTTT
CASSPRAGGTEAFF
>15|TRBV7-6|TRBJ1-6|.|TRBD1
TGTGCCAGCAGCGTCGCTACAGGGGGTGATTCACCCCTCCACTTT
CASSVATGGDSPLHF
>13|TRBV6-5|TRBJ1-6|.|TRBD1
TGTGCCAGCAGTTCGACAGGGTCCTCACCCCTCCACTTT
CASSSTGSSPLHF
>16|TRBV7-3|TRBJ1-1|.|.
TGTGCCAGCAGCCGCGTCGCGGGGCTTGTCCCCTCTGAAGCTTTCTTT
CASSRVAGLVPSEAFF
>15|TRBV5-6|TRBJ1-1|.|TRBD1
TGTGCCAGCAGCGGGGACAGGCGGATGAACACTGAAGCTTTCTTT
CASSGDRRMNTEAFF
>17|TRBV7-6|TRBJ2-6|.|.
TGTGCCAGCAGCTTAGTTCAGGGGGGCGCTGGGGCCAACGTCCTGACTTTC
CASSLVQGGAGANVLTF
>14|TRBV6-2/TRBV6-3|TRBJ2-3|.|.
TGTGCCAGCAGTCTTCGACAGGGCACAGATACGCAGTATTTT
CASSLRQGTDTQYF
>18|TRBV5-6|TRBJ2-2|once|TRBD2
TGTGCCAGCACCCCTCCAGGACTAGCGGGGGGGGCTACCGGGGAGCTGTTTTTT
CASTPPGLAGGATGELFF
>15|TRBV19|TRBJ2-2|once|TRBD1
TGTGCCAGTAGTATCGGACAGGGACACGCCGGGGAGCTGTTTTTT
CASSIGQGHAGELFF
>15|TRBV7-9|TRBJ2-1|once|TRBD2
TGTGCCAGCAGCCATATAGCGGGCTTCTACAATGAGCAGTTCTTC
CASSHIAGFYNEQFF